Shown below are 8 T cell receptor beta chains from a single sample sequenced in a study of immune characterization of retroperitoneal liposarcoma. MiXCR was run by TCRdb on the PCR reads, yielding one entry per CDR3 protein. The sample shows approximately 10,000 distinct CDR3 sequences, around 30% of them seen only once. Source material: tumor tissue. These receptors all stem from a female donor with retroperitoneal liposarcoma.

Many counts were recorded for this clonotype. J is TRBJ2-3 and V is TRBV12-3 or TRBV12-4; D is unclear. V gave up 7 bases and J gave up 4 bases, with 6 bases separating them. The CDR3 length is 11 residues. The CDR3 region is CASNFPDTQYF. The CDR3 DNA is TGTGCCAGCAACTTTCCAGATACGCAGTATTTT.

The genes are TRBV11-3 and TRBJ2-1; TRBD2 matches at 7 bases. The CDR3 has 15 residues. Germline lookup yields CDR1 SGHNT and CDR2 YENEEA. J was trimmed by 10 bases and V by 0 bases; bases with no gene match: 9. CDR3 loop: CASSLDGLGDREQFF. The CDR3 DNA reads as TGTGCCAGCAGCTTAGATGGACTAGGGGATAGGGAGCAGTTCTTC. Together with reference TRBV11-3 and TRBJ2-1, the CDR3 gives the full variable domain: EAGVVQSPRYKIIEKKQPVAFWCNPISGHNTLYWYLQNLGQGPELLIRYENEEAVDDSQLPKDRFSAERLKGVDSTLKIQPAELGDSAVYLCASSLDGLGDREQFFGPGTRLTVL.

Within the sample, this clonotype is large. V is TRBV7-2 and J is TRBJ2-3, with D perhaps TRBD1 or TRBD2 (5 bases each). This CDR3 is built from 14 residues. The ends were cut back, 1 base at V and 6 bases at J, with 11 bases in the middle. CDR1 and CDR2 from the germline V gene are SGHTA and FQGNSA. CDR3 loop: CASSLVRGSDTQYF. CDR3 sequence (DNA): TGTGCCAGCAGCTTAGTGAGGGGCAGTGATACGCAGTATTTT.

This clonotype is a singleton in its sample. The CDR3: CASSYPAGEGQETQYF. Written as DNA, the CDR3 is TGTGCCAGCAGTTACCCAGCGGGAGAGGGCCAAGAGACCCAGTACTTC. The J gene is TRBJ2-5, the V gene TRBV6-6, with TRBD2 matching 8 bases. CDR1 and CDR2 (germline): MNHNY, SVGAGI (reference sequence). V dropped 2 bases and J dropped 1; count of bases not matched to a gene: 6. CDR3 length: 16 amino acids.

This clonotype appeared a few times. This rearrangement joins TRBV11-1 to TRBJ2-3; D is possibly TRBD2 (6 bases). V lost 5 bases and J 2 bases, leaving 11 bases between the germline ends. This CDR3 has 14 amino acids. Looked up from germline, CDR1 is SGHAT and CDR2 is FQDESV (reference sequence). The CDR3 loop reads CASSRRGNTDTQYF. Here the CDR3 DNA reads TGTGCCAGCAGCCGCCGGGGGAACACAGATACGCAGTATTTT.

The chain links TRBV7-6 to TRBJ2-6; TRBD1 aligns across 10 bases. With 4 bases clipped from V and 0 bases from J, the junction kept 6 bases outside the gene matches. This CDR3 is built from 18 residues. CDR1 and CDR2 from the germline V gene are SGHVS and FNYEAQ. The CDR3 DNA follows: TGTGCCAGCAGCTCCAGGTGGACAGGGGGCTCTGGGGCCAACGTCCTGACTTTC. Residues: CASSSRWTGGSGANVLTF.

This clonotype has only a few counts. The rearrangement joins TRBV6-1 to TRBJ2-1; D unresolved. Judging by the DNA end, TRBJ2-7 fits better; the J call may be wrong. CDR3 size: 12 residues. Germline CDR1 MNHNS, CDR2 SASEGT. The CDR3 reads CASSEVRYEQYF. For the CDR3, the DNA is TGTGCCAGCAGTGAAGTCCGGTACGAGCAGTACTTC.

This clonotype is categorized as medium-sized (0.01 to 0.1%). The gene calls are TRBV6-1 and TRBJ2-5; D not resolved. Between the trimmed V and J ends, which lost 5 bases and 0 bases, there was a span of 7 bases. Germline V gene sequence: CDR1 MNHNS, CDR2 SASEGT. This CDR3 spans 13 amino acids. The DNA for the CDR3 is TGTGCCAGCAGTTATAGGAACCAAGAGACCCAGTACTTC. The encoded protein is CASSYRNQETQYF.